The 30 T cell receptor beta chains below were found in one sample sequenced in a study of radiotherapy plus CTLA-4 blockade in lung cancer. Here immunoSEQ multiplex PCR was the method, and the copy in TCRdb shows in-frame clones only, minus some. In the table there are roughly 42,000 clones, 50% to 70% of which are singletons. The source material was peripheral blood, sampled from a patient treated with radiotherapy plus ipilimumab. The receptors stem from a human donor with non-small cell lung cancer who had a partial response to radiotherapy plus ipilimumab.

The V gene is TRBV29-1, the J gene TRBJ1-1, with TRBD1 matching over 8 bases. The V gene end was trimmed by 3 bases and the J gene end by 8 bases; junction bases not matched to a gene: 2. This CDR3 has 11 amino acids. The germline V gene has CDR1 SQVTM and CDR2 ANQGSEA. CDR3 protein: CSVDSGGEAFF. As DNA, the CDR3 is TGCAGCGTTGATTCAGGGGGCGAAGCTTTCTTT.

This chain links TRBV5-4 with TRBJ2-3; D may be TRBD2 (6 bases). The CDR3 spans 17 residues. The germline V gene has CDR1 SGHNT and CDR2 YYREEE (reference sequence). Trimming cost V 4 bases and J 1 base, with 19 bases left between them. CDR3 residues: CASSPTGGSGRTDTQYF. Here the CDR3 DNA reads TGTGCCAGCAGCCCTACCGGGGGTAGCGGACGCACAGATACGCAGTATTTT. Full variable domain (remainder filled in from reference TRBV5-4 and TRBJ2-3): ETGVTQSPTHLIKTRGQQVTLRCSSQSGHNTVSWYQQALGQGPQFIFQYYREEENGRGNFPPRFSGLQFPNYSSELNVNALELDDSALYLCASSPTGGSGRTDTQYFGPGTRLTVL.

This clone was seen only a few times. CDR3 amino acids: CASSPRPGNQPQHF. Here the CDR3 DNA reads TGTGCCAGCTCACCACGACCGGGGAATCAGCCCCAGCATTTT. The chain links TRBV18 to TRBJ1-5; the D is unclear. The CDR3 covers 14 residues. Germline assignment: CDR1 KGHSH and CDR2 LQKENI. V lost 1 base and J lost 4, with 8 bases in between.

This chain links TRBV6-1 with TRBJ2-3, with D possibly being TRBD2 (6 bases). Deletions cut 7 bases from V and 4 bases from J, with 18 bases between. Germline V CDR1 and CDR2: MNHNS, SASEGT. This CDR3 region has 15 residues. DNA of the CDR3: TGTGCCAGCACTCGGGACTTAGGTAACGCAGATACGCAGTATTTT. Translation: CASTRDLGNADTQYF.

This clone was observed a few times. The chain joins TRBV7-2 to TRBJ2-7; a weak D match, TRBD2 (5 bases). The CDR3 is 12 residues long. Trimming took 7 bases from V and 9 from J, leaving 16 bases between them. Germline V gene lookup returns CDR1 SGHTA and CDR2 FQGNSA. The CDR3 sequence is CASTSGRGLQYF. CDR3 bases: TGTGCCAGCACCTCTGGTCGTGGACTGCAGTACTTC.

The V and J genes are TRBV5-5 and TRBJ1-5; 8 positions match TRBD1. The CDR3 loop spans 16 amino acids. With 4 bases clipped from V and 2 bases from J, the junction kept 8 bases outside the gene matches. Germline V gene data show CDR1 as SGHKS and CDR2 as YYEKEE (reference sequence). The CDR3 nucleotides read TGTGCCAGCAGCCCTGGACAGGGTGGCGGCAATCAGCCCCAGCATTTT. This encodes CASSPGQGGGNQPQHF. The variable domain in full, completed from reference TRBV5-5 and TRBJ1-5, reads DAGVTQSPTHLIKTRGQQVTLRCSPISGHKSVSWYQQVLGQGPQFIFQYYEKEERGRGNFPDRFSARQFPNYSSELNVNALLLGDSALYLCASSPGQGGGNQPQHFGDGTRLSIL.

The J gene is TRBJ1-6, the V gene TRBV5-4; D unresolved. Trimming shortened V by 4 bases and J by 0 bases, and 14 bases separated the two germline ends. The CDR3 runs 17 residues. Germline V gene lookup returns CDR1 SGHNT and CDR2 YYREEE (reference sequence). The CDR3 loop reads CASSSESFSSYNSPLHF. The CDR3, as DNA: TGTGCCAGCAGCAGCGAAAGCTTCAGCTCCTATAATTCACCCCTCCACTTT.

J is TRBJ2-7 and V is TRBV6-5; weak D call: TRBD1 (6 bases). Germline loops: CDR1 MNHEY, CDR2 SVGAGI. This CDR3 has 13 residues. Trimming left V 5 bases short and J 5 bases short, with 13 bases between. CDR3 sequence (DNA): TGTGCCAGCAGTGATGGTGAGGGGGACGAGCAGTACTTC. Translation: CASSDGEGDEQYF.

In this sample, this clone turned up a few times. The gene calls are TRBV6-6 and TRBJ2-1, with unresolved D. The CDR3 extends over 12 amino acids. Germline V gene lookup returns CDR1 MNHNY and CDR2 SVGAGI (reference sequence). Trimming took off 6 bases at V and 7 bases at J, with 10 bases between the two ends. The chain's CDR3 is CASSLSRNEQFF. The CDR3 coding sequence is TGTGCCAGCAGCCTTAGCCGGAATGAGCAGTTCTTC.

The chain links TRBV13 to TRBJ2-2, with 8 bases matching TRBD1. With V trimmed by 2 bases and J by 1 base, 6 bases remained unmatched. The germline V gene encodes CDR1 PRHDT and CDR2 FYEKMQ (reference sequence). This CDR3 is 17 amino acids long. CDR3: CASSLYTGTGNTGELFF. CDR3 nucleotides: TGTGCCAGCAGCTTATATACCGGGACAGGGAACACCGGGGAGCTGTTTTTT.

The rearrangement joins TRBV7-3 to TRBJ1-1, with a possible D match to TRBD1 (5 bases). The CDR3 runs 13 residues. With 4 bases removed from V and 4 bases from J, the gap between germline ends came to 10 bases. Germline CDR1 and CDR2: SGHTA and FQGTGA. This CDR3 reads CASSSAGGTEAFF. The CDR3 nucleotides read TGTGCCAGCAGCTCGGCGGGGGGCACTGAAGCTTTCTTT.

CDR3 region: CASSASGYEQYF. CDR3 bases: TGTGCCAGCAGTGCTAGCGGCTACGAGCAGTACTTC. The chain joins TRBV6-1 to TRBJ2-7, with 7 bases that match TRBD2. This CDR3 has 12 amino acids. J lost 3 bases, V lost 4 bases, and 0 bases had no gene match. Germline assignment: CDR1 MNHNS and CDR2 SASEGT.

J is TRBJ2-7 and V is TRBV19; 7 bases are a match to TRBD1. Germline CDR1 LNHDA, CDR2 SQIVND (reference sequence). This CDR3 region has 15 residues. The junction had 8 bases not matched to a gene; V was cut back by 6 bases and J by 0 bases. CDR3: CASSKTGDGSYEQYF. The DNA of the CDR3 is TGTGCCAGTAGCAAAACAGGGGACGGCTCCTACGAGCAGTACTTC.

The CDR3 coding sequence is TGCAGCGTGGATTCTCCGGGACTAGATGAGTTCTTC. This encodes CSVDSPGLDEFF. V and J are TRBV29-1 and TRBJ2-1; 8 nucleotides align to TRBD2. This CDR3 has 12 amino acids. Germline V gene lookup returns CDR1 SQVTM and CDR2 ANQGSEA. Losses at the gene ends were 6 bases for V and 14 bases for J; bases not matched to a gene: 12.

J is TRBJ2-2 and V is TRBV9; TRBD1 is a possible D gene (5 bases). The CDR3 totals 16 residues. Germline V lookup: CDR1 SGDLS, CDR2 YYNGEE. Trimming pared 0 bases from V and 6 bases from J, leaving 15 bases between. The CDR3 loop reads CASSVVRGQGPGELFF. CDR3 coding DNA: TGTGCCAGCAGCGTAGTAAGAGGTCAGGGCCCCGGGGAGCTGTTTTTT.

This chain uses TRBV5-1 with TRBJ1-5; unclear D gene. The V end lost 0 bases, the J end lost 2 bases, and 12 bases lay between the germline ends. This CDR3 contains 16 residues. Germline loops: CDR1 SGHRS, CDR2 YFSETQ. The CDR3 reads CASSLDTRGCNQPQHF. For the CDR3, the DNA is TGCGCCAGCAGCTTGGACACTCGGGGATGCAATCAGCCCCAGCATTTT. Full variable domain (rest looked up from reference TRBV5-1 and TRBJ1-5): KAGVTQTPRYLIKTRGQQVTLSCSPISGHRSVSWYQQTPGQGLQFLFEYFSETQRNKGNFPGRFSGRQFSNSRSEMNVSTLELGDSALYLCASSLDTRGCNQPQHFGDGTRLSIL.

This chain uses TRBV20-1 with TRBJ1-2; 7 positions agree with TRBD1. V lost 6 bases, J lost 8 bases, and 6 bases stayed unmatched. The germline gives CDR1 DFQATT, CDR2 SNEGSKA (reference sequence). There are 11 residues in the CDR3. In DNA form, the CDR3 reads TGCAGTGCACCTGGACAGGTCGGCTACACCTTC. Amino acid sequence: CSAPGQVGYTF.

The chain joins TRBV28 to TRBJ2-7; 8 bases are shared with TRBD2. The CDR3 sequence is 16 residues long. V trimming: 4 bases; J trimming: 2 bases; junction bases outside the gene matches: 10. From germline, CDR1 is MDHEN and CDR2 SYDVKM. This chain's CDR3 is CASSSPGTRGTYEQYF. DNA of the CDR3: TGTGCCAGCAGTTCCCCCGGGACTAGAGGCACCTACGAGCAGTACTTC. Full variable domain (remainder filled in from reference TRBV28 and TRBJ2-7): DVKVTQSSRYLVKRTGEKVFLECVQDMDHENMFWYRQDPGLGLRLIYFSYDVKMKEKGDIPEGYSVSREKKERFSLILESASTNQTSMYLCASSSPGTRGTYEQYFGPGTRLTVT.

The chain carries TRBV5-4 and TRBJ2-7, with 7 bases identical to TRBD2. V was clipped by 4 bases and J by 3 bases; unmatched bases: 4. Germline CDR1 and CDR2: SGHNT and YYREEE (reference sequence). The CDR3 runs to 13 residues. In nucleotides, the CDR3 is TGTGCCAGCAGCCCGTGGGGGGGCTACGAGCAGTACTTC. Translation: CASSPWGGYEQYF. The full variable domain, its missing parts supplied by reference TRBV5-4 and TRBJ2-7, is ETGVTQSPTHLIKTRGQQVTLRCSSQSGHNTVSWYQQALGQGPQFIFQYYREEENGRGNFPPRFSGLQFPNYSSELNVNALELDDSALYLCASSPWGGYEQYFGPGTRLTVT.

This clone was recorded only once. The V and J genes are TRBV29-1 and TRBJ2-5; D is perhaps TRBD2 (6 bases). Germline-derived CDR1 and CDR2 are SQVTM and ANQGSEA. This CDR3 comprises 12 residues. V lost 4 bases to trimming and J lost 9 bases, with 15 bases between them. In DNA, the CDR3 is TGCAGCGTTGTACCGGCCGGGGGACCCCAGTACTTC. Translation: CSVVPAGGPQYF.

This sequence joins TRBV19 and TRBJ1-5, with D hard to call. V lost 5 bases, J lost 11 bases, and 10 bases lay in between. The CDR3 totals 11 residues. Germline-derived CDR1 and CDR2 are LNHDA and SQIVND (reference sequence). In DNA form, the CDR3 reads TGTGCCAGTAGTCGGGGATCCGCCCAGCATTTT. Residues: CASSRGSAQHF. Based on the CDR3 plus reference TRBV19 and TRBJ1-5, the full variable domain is DGGITQSPKYLFRKEGQNVTLSCEQNLNHDAMYWYRQDPGQGLRLIYYSQIVNDFQKGDIAEGYSVSREKKESFPLTVTSAQKNPTAFYLCASSRGSAQHFGDGTRLSIL.

CDR3 protein: CASSELGLAYNEQFF. DNA of the CDR3: TGTGCCAGCAGTGAATTAGGACTGGCTTACAATGAGCAGTTCTTC. The rearrangement uses TRBV6-1 and TRBJ2-1, with D tentatively TRBD2 (5 bases). The germline V gene encodes CDR1 MNHNS and CDR2 SASEGT. This CDR3 spans 15 amino acids. V shed 2 bases and J shed 4 bases, with 12 bases lying between them.

This clone is a singleton in its sample. The rearrangement joins TRBV6-5 to TRBJ2-7; weak D call: TRBD1 (6 bases). CDR3 length: 13 residues. Germline V lookup: CDR1 MNHEY, CDR2 SVGAGI. Trimming cost V 4 bases and J 1 base, with 8 bases left between them. The CDR3 coding sequence is TGTGCCAGCAGTTCAACAGGGTCCTACGAGCAGTACTTC. Its protein is CASSSTGSYEQYF.

The chain recombines TRBV5-6 with TRBJ1-1, with 12 bases that match TRBD1. Per the germline V gene, CDR1 is SGHDT and CDR2 is YYEEEE. V lost 5 bases and J lost 4; bases outside the gene matches: 9. The CDR3 spans 16 residues. The CDR3 DNA reads as TGTGCCAGCAGTTGGGACAGGGGGCCGGGGGGCACTGAAGCTTTCTTT. Translation gives CASSWDRGPGGTEAFF.

This clone was observed a few times. The chain combines TRBV19 with TRBJ1-1; maybe TRBD1 (5 bases). Trimming shortened V by 2 bases and J by 0 bases, and 13 bases separated the two germline ends. The CDR3 is made up of 16 amino acids. The germline CDR1 and CDR2 sequences are LNHDA and SQIVND (reference sequence). The DNA of the CDR3 is TGTGCCAGTAGTATACCCCTCGGGGGTTTGAACACTGAAGCTTTCTTT. It specifies CASSIPLGGLNTEAFF.

The chain links TRBV12-5 to TRBJ2-7; D might be TRBD2 (5 bases). Germline V gene data show CDR1 as LGHNT and CDR2 as FRNRAP. V was cut by 6 bases and J by 2 bases, with 14 bases left in between. The CDR3 extends over 14 amino acids. This CDR3 is CASGEDSIPYEQYF. CDR3 bases: TGTGCTAGTGGAGAGGACTCGATACCCTACGAGCAGTACTTC.

This clone has only one observation. Sequence at one end of the junction differs from germline and may be a read error. The chain combines TRBV30 with TRBJ2-1, with D tentatively TRBD2 (5 bases). Germline V gene sequence: CDR1 GTSNPN, CDR2 SVGIG (reference sequence). CDR3 length: 11 residues. The CDR3 region is CAWSARAKPLF. The CDR3 bases are TGTGCCTGGAGTGCGAGGGCGAAACCACTCTTC.

This chain links TRBV29-1 with TRBJ1-1; the D is unclear. From germline, CDR1 is SQVTM and CDR2 ANQGSEA. V was shortened by 2 bases and J by 1 base, with 8 bases between the two germline ends. There are 13 residues in the CDR3. CDR3 sequence (DNA): TGCAGCGTTGAAAACGGTAGGAACACTGAAGCTTTCTTT. Its translation: CSVENGRNTEAFF.

The J gene is TRBJ2-2, the V gene TRBV25-1; D unresolved. The CDR3 is 13 amino acids. The V gene's germline CDR1 is MGHDK and CDR2 SYGVNS. Trimming left V 3 bases short and J 3 bases short, with 5 bases between. CDR3 residues: CASSDRDTGELFF. The CDR3 coding sequence is TGTGCCAGCAGTGACCGCGACACCGGGGAGCTGTTTTTT.

This clone was seen a handful of times. The J gene is TRBJ2-3, the V gene TRBV6-1, with D perhaps TRBD2 (6 bases). CDR1 is MNHNS, CDR2 SASEGT, per germline. This CDR3 comprises 12 residues. V gave up 8 bases and J gave up 3 bases, with 9 bases separating them. The CDR3 loop is CASWEVTDTQYF. CDR3 in DNA: TGTGCCAGCTGGGAGGTTACAGATACGCAGTATTTT.